Shown below are 24 T cell receptor beta chains from a single sample sequenced in a study of high-grade serous ovarian cancer treatment subgroups. Libraries were prepared by immunoSEQ multiplex PCR; TCRdb keeps only in-frame clonotypes and omits some of them. The data contain about 18,000 clones, around 72% of them singletons. The tumor samples were collected prior to definitive surgery or chemotherapy. The sample consisted of tumor tissue. These receptors all stem from a human donor with high-grade serous ovarian cancer.

The J gene is TRBJ1-6, the V gene TRBV5-5, with D perhaps TRBD1 (5 bases). The V end lost 7 bases, the J end lost 9 bases, and 17 bases lay between the germline ends. The CDR3 runs 14 residues. Germline V gene data show CDR1 as SGHKS and CDR2 as YYEKEE (reference sequence). Here the CDR3 reads CASGMTGLGSPLHF. CDR3 bases: TGTGCCAGCGGGATGACGGGACTAGGTTCACCCCTCCACTTT.

The chain has TRBV5-8 and TRBJ1-5; TRBD1 aligns across 8 bases. Germline-derived CDR1 and CDR2 are SGHTS and YDEGEE. The CDR3 runs to 16 residues. With V trimmed by 4 bases and J by 3 bases, 9 bases remained unmatched. CDR3 sequence: CASSGRGQGYNQPQHF. The CDR3 DNA sequence: TGTGCCAGCAGCGGGCGAGGACAGGGATACAATCAGCCCCAGCATTTT. The whole variable domain, remainder taken from reference TRBV5-8 and TRBJ1-5, is EAGVTQSPTHLIKTRGQQATLRCSPISGHTSVYWYQQALGLGLQFLLWYDEGEERNRGNFPPRFSGRQFPNYSSELNVNALELEDSALYLCASSGRGQGYNQPQHFGDGTRLSIL.

This rearrangement joins TRBV11-3 to TRBJ1-2, with D tentatively TRBD1 (6 bases). V was trimmed by 0 bases and J by 5 bases, leaving 10 bases between them. Germline V gene lookup returns CDR1 SGHNT and CDR2 YENEEA. This CDR3 has 14 residues. CDR3 sequence: CASSLEGAGYGYTF. The CDR3 DNA follows: TGTGCCAGCAGCTTAGAGGGGGCAGGATATGGCTACACCTTC.

The gene calls are TRBV28 and TRBJ2-1; TRBD2 agrees at 10 bases. V was clipped by 4 bases and J by 1 base; unmatched bases: 4. The V gene's germline CDR1 is MDHEN and CDR2 SYDVKM. The length of the CDR3 is 16 residues. The CDR3 protein is CASSSGTSASYNEQFF. The CDR3 DNA reads TGTGCCAGCAGTTCCGGGACTAGCGCATCCTACAATGAGCAGTTCTTC.

The chain uses TRBV29-1 and TRBJ2-7; either TRBD1 or TRBD2 may supply D (5 bases each). Germline-derived CDR1 and CDR2 are SQVTM and ANQGSEA. The CDR3 spans 14 residues. Trimming left V 4 bases short and J 4 bases short, with 17 bases between. In DNA, the CDR3 is TGCAGCGTTGGGAATTTGGGAGCAGGGTACGAGCAGTACTTC. Translated, it gives CSVGNLGAGYEQYF.

The CDR3 DNA sequence: TGTGCCAGCAGCTCCCCCGGGACTAGCGGGAATGGGGCAGATACGCAGTATTTT. Translating it yields CASSSPGTSGNGADTQYF. The chain combines TRBV7-3 with TRBJ2-3; 13 bases map to TRBD2. V was pared by 4 bases and J by 4 bases, with 11 bases of the junction left unmatched. CDR1 SGHTA and CDR2 FQGTGA come from the germline V gene. CDR3 length: 18 amino acids.

The chain has TRBV27 and TRBJ1-1; tentatively, D is TRBD1 (5 bases). The CDR3 totals 15 residues. Trimming cost V 2 bases and J 7 bases, with 17 bases left between them. Per the germline V gene, CDR1 is MNHEY and CDR2 is SMNVEV (reference sequence). The DNA for the CDR3 is TGTGCCAGCAGTTTAAGGGGTTCAGGGAGGGGTGAAGCTTTCTTT. Translation gives CASSLRGSGRGEAFF.

The CDR3 reads CASSSPASRDTQYF. As DNA, the CDR3 is TGTGCCAGCAGCTCCCCCGCATCAAGAGATACGCAGTATTTT. V is TRBV7-2 and J is TRBJ2-3; D gene unclear. The length of the CDR3 is 14 residues. Trimming removed 4 bases from V and 5 bases from J, with 13 bases in between. CDR1 SGHTA and CDR2 FQGNSA come from the germline V gene.

The V and J genes are TRBV7-9 and TRBJ1-2; 7 bases agree with TRBD1. CDR3 size: 13 residues. Germline loops: CDR1 SEHNR, CDR2 FQNEAQ (reference sequence). The V gene end was trimmed by 4 bases and the J gene end by 8 bases; junction bases not matched to a gene: 7. Here the CDR3 DNA reads TGTGCCAGCAGCTCCACAGGGGCCGGGGGCTACACCTTC. This sequence encodes CASSSTGAGGYTF.

V is TRBV7-2 and J is TRBJ2-5; D possibly corresponds to TRBD1 (5 bases). The CDR3 has 13 residues. Per the germline V gene, CDR1 is SGHTA and CDR2 is FQGNSA. V was pared by 6 bases and J by 5 bases, with 13 bases between. The CDR3 region has the DNA TGTGCCAGCAGTTACCCAGGGATGGAGACCCAGTACTTC. It is translated as CASSYPGMETQYF. Full variable domain (outside the CDR3, taken from reference TRBV7-2 and TRBJ2-5): GAGVSQSPSNKVTEKGKDVELRCDPISGHTALYWYRQSLGQGLEFLIYFQGNSAPDKSGLPSDRFSAERTGGSVSTLTIQRTQQEDSAVYLCASSYPGMETQYFGPGTRLLVL.

The J gene is TRBJ1-2, the V gene TRBV19; the D is unclear. CDR1 and CDR2 (germline): LNHDA, SQIVND (reference sequence). The CDR3 spans 14 residues. The germline V and J ends were trimmed by 4 bases and 4 bases, with 13 bases remaining between them. The CDR3 sequence: CASSTPTRSYGYTF. The CDR3, as DNA: TGTGCCAGTAGTACCCCGACACGCAGCTATGGCTACACCTTC.

The rearrangement joins TRBV2 to TRBJ2-6; D gene uncertain. Germline V gene lookup returns CDR1 SNHLY and CDR2 FYNNEI. Trimming left V 6 bases short and J 2 bases short, with 11 bases between. The CDR3 extends over 15 amino acids. CDR3 coding DNA: TGTGCCAGCAGAGACCTTAGGGCTGGGGCCAACGTCCTGACTTTC. Residues: CASRDLRAGANVLTF.

This clone was picked up a small number of times. This chain uses TRBV30 with TRBJ1-5, with no clear D. CDR3 size: 13 residues. The germline V gene encodes CDR1 GTSNPN and CDR2 SVGIG (reference sequence). Trimming shortened V by 3 bases and J by 3 bases, and 9 bases separated the two germline ends. Here the CDR3 reads CAWRYGNNQPQHF. CDR3 in DNA: TGTGCCTGGAGGTACGGTAACAATCAGCCCCAGCATTTT.

This clone was found a few times. The V gene is TRBV4-2, the J gene TRBJ2-1; 8 positions match TRBD2. This CDR3 has 16 amino acids. Germline V gene data show CDR1 as LGHNA and CDR2 as YNFKEQ. V was clipped by 4 bases and J by 0 bases; unmatched bases: 5. In DNA form, the CDR3 reads TGTGCCAGCAGCCTCGGACTAGCCGGCTCCTACAATGAGCAGTTCTTC. It codes for CASSLGLAGSYNEQFF.

This clone appeared once. The chain is built from TRBV5-1 and TRBJ2-6; 8 nucleotides line up with TRBD1. The germline CDR1 and CDR2 sequences are SGHRS and YFSETQ. This CDR3 spans 16 amino acids. The trim removed 7 bases at V and 1 base at J, leaving 7 bases unmatched. CDR3 in amino acids: CASSGGILSGANVLTF. In DNA, the CDR3 is TGCGCCAGCTCAGGGGGCATCTTGTCTGGGGCCAACGTCCTGACTTTC.

The V call is TRBV15, the J call TRBJ2-7; TRBD1 aligns across 9 bases. The CDR3 spans 14 residues. Germline-derived CDR1 and CDR2 are LNHNV and YYDKDF (reference sequence). The ends lost 7 bases at V and 5 bases at J; junction bases unmatched: 9. The CDR3 sequence: CATNTGQGRHEQYF. The DNA of the CDR3 is TGTGCCACCAATACGGGACAGGGCCGTCACGAGCAGTACTTC.

This clone was detected only once. CDR3: CSGRGLMTDTQYF. The CDR3 DNA reads as TGCAGCGGCAGGGGGCTAATGACAGATACGCAGTATTTT. This chain joins TRBV29-1 and TRBJ2-3; the match to TRBD1 covers 8 bases. V lost 7 bases to trimming and J lost 3 bases; unmatched junction nucleotides: 6. CDR1 is SQVTM and CDR2 is ANQGSEA in the germline V gene. This CDR3 comprises 13 residues.

V usage is TRBV18 and J usage is TRBJ2-1, with 13 bases that match TRBD2. The CDR3 spans 15 residues. Germline CDR1 KGHSH, CDR2 LQKENI. The V gene end was trimmed by 10 bases and the J gene end by 5 bases; junction bases not matched to a gene: 8. The DNA for the CDR3 is TGTGCCACCGGGACTAGCGGGAAAACTGACAATGAGCAGTTCTTC. Translation gives CATGTSGKTDNEQFF.

This clone is judged medium-sized. V usage is TRBV27 and J usage is TRBJ1-4; the D is unclear. Germline loops: CDR1 MNHEY, CDR2 SMNVEV (reference sequence). This CDR3 has 14 amino acids. The V end lost 2 bases, the J end lost 6 bases, and 10 bases lay between the germline ends. The CDR3 loop reads CASSLNQAHEKLFF. The CDR3 DNA follows: TGTGCCAGCAGTTTAAACCAGGCCCATGAAAAACTGTTTTTT.

The genes are TRBV6-5 and TRBJ1-3; D is uncertain. Germline V gene data show CDR1 as MNHEY and CDR2 as SVGAGI. The CDR3 is 11 amino acids. This CDR3 reads CAASSGNTIYF. DNA of the CDR3: TGTGCGGCCAGCTCTGGAAACACCATATATTTT.

This clone was counted a few times. The CDR3 sequence is CASSARTGLQETQYF. The CDR3 DNA reads TGTGCCAGCAGCGCCAGGACGGGACTCCAAGAGACCCAGTACTTC. V is TRBV7-9 and J is TRBJ2-5, with TRBD2 as a possible D gene (6 bases). The CDR3 totals 15 residues. The ends were cut back, 5 bases at V and 1 base at J, with 14 bases in the middle. From germline, CDR1 is SEHNR and CDR2 FQNEAQ (reference sequence).

This sequence joins TRBV15 and TRBJ1-4; D remains ambiguous. Trimming cost V 7 bases and J 1 base, with 7 bases left between them. This CDR3 contains 13 residues. Germline V CDR1 and CDR2: LNHNV, YYDKDF (reference sequence). The CDR3, as DNA: TGTGCCACCACTCCGCGAACTAATGAAAAACTGTTTTTT. Its protein is CATTPRTNEKLFF.

The J gene is TRBJ2-7, the V gene TRBV11-2, with D uncertain. Per the germline V gene, CDR1 is SGHAT and CDR2 is FQNNGV. This CDR3 contains 15 residues. The V gene lost 2 bases and the J gene lost 3 bases, with 14 bases spanning the gap. CDR3 coding DNA: TGTGCCAGCAGCTTATATGATTCCGGCCTCTACGAGCAGTACTTC. Its translation: CASSLYDSGLYEQYF.

The rearrangement links TRBV29-1 to TRBJ2-1; D possibly corresponds to TRBD2 (5 bases). V lost 8 bases, J lost 4 bases, and 9 bases lay in between. The V gene's germline CDR1 is SQVTM and CDR2 ANQGSEA. This CDR3 spans 11 amino acids. CDR3 amino acids: CSIRGYNEQFF. The CDR3 coding sequence is TGCAGCATCCGGGGATACAATGAGCAGTTCTTC.